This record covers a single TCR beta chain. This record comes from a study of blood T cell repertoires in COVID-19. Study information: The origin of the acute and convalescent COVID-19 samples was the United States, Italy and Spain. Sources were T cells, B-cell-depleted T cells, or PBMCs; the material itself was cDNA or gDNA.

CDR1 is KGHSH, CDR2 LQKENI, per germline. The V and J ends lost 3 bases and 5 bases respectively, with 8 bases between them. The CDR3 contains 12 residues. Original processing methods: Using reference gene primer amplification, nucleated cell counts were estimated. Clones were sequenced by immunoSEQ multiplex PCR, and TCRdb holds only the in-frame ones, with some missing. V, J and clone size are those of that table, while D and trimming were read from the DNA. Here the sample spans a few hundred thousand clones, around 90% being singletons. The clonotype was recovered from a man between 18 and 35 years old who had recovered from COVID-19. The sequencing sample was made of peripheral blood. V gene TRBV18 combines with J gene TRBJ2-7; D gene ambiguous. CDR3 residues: CASSPRLDEQYF. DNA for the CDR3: TGTGCCAGCTCACCCCGCCTAGACGAGCAGTACTTC.